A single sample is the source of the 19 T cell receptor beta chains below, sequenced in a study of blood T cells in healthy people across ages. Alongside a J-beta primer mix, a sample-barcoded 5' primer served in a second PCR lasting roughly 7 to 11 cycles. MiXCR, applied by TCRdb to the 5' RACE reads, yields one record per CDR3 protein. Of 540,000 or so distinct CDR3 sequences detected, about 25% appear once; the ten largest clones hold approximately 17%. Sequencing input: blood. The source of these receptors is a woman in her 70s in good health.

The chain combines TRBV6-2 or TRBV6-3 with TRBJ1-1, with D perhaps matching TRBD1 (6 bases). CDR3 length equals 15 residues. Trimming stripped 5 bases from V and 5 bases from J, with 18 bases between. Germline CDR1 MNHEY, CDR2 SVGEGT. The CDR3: CASSPDRLPPTEAFF. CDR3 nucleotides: TGTGCCAGCAGTCCGGACAGATTGCCCCCTACTGAAGCTTTCTTT.

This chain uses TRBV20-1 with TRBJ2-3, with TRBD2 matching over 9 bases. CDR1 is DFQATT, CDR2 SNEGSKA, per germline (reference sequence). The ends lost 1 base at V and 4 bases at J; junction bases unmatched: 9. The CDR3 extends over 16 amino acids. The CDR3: CSARAPGLAAADTQYF. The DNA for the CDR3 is TGCAGTGCTAGAGCTCCGGGACTAGCCGCCGCAGATACGCAGTATTTT.

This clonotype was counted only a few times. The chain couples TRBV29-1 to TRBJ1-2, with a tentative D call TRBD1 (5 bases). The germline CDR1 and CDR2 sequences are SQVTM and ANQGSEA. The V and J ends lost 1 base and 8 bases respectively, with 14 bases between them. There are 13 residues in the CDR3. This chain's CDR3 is CSVEVNRGVGYTF. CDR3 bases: TGCAGCGTTGAAGTGAACAGAGGGGTCGGCTACACCTTC.

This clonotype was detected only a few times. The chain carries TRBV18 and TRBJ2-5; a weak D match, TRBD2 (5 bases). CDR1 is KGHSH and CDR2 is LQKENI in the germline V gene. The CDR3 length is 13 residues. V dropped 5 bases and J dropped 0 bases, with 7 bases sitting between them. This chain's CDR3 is CASSVGNQETQYF. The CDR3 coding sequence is TGTGCCAGCTCAGTCGGGAACCAAGAGACCCAGTACTTC.

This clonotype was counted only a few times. The CDR3 region is CASSWTSGSYEQYF. The CDR3 DNA follows: TGTGCCAGCAGTTGGACTAGCGGGTCCTACGAGCAGTACTTC. The rearrangement uses TRBV6-2 or TRBV6-3 and TRBJ2-5, with TRBD2 identical over 11 bases. The J call may be in error: the DNA end matches TRBJ2-7 better. The CDR3 covers 14 residues. Per germline, CDR1 MNHEY and CDR2 SVGEGT.

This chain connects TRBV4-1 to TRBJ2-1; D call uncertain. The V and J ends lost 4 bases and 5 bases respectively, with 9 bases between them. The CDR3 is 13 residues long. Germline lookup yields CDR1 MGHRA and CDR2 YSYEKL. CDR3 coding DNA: TGCGCCAGCAGCCGGGTGTTACACAATGAGCAGTTCTTC. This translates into CASSRVLHNEQFF.

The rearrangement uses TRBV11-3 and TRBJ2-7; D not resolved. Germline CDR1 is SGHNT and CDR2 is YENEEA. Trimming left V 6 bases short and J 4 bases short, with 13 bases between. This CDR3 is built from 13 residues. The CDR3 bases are TGTGCCAGCAGTCGGGCGATTGGGTACGAGCAGTACTTC. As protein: CASSRAIGYEQYF.

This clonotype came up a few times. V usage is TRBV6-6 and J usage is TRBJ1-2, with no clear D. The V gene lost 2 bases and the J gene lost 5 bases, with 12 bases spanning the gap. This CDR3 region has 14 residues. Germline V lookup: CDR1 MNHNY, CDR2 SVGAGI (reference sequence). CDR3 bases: TGTGCCAGCAGTTACAAACATTCTCGATATGGCTACACCTTC. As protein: CASSYKHSRYGYTF.

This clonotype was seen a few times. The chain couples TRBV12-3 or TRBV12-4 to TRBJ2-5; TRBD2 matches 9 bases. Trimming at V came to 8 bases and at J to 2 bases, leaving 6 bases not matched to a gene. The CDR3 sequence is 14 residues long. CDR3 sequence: CASGTLAGQETQYF. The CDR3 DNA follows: TGTGCCAGCGGTACCCTAGCGGGGCAAGAGACCCAGTACTTC.

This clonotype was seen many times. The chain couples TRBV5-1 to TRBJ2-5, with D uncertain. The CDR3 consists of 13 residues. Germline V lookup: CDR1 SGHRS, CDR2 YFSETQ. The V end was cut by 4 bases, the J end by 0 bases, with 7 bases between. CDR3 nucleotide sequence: TGCGCCAGCAGCCTCGACAACCAAGAGACCCAGTACTTC. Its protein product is CASSLDNQETQYF.

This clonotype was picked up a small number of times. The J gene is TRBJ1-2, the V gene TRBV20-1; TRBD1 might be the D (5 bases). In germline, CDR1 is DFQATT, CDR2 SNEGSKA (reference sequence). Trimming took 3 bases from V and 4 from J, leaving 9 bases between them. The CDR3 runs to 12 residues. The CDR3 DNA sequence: TGCAGTGCTAGCCCCCAGGGCTATGGCTACACCTTC. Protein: CSASPQGYGYTF.

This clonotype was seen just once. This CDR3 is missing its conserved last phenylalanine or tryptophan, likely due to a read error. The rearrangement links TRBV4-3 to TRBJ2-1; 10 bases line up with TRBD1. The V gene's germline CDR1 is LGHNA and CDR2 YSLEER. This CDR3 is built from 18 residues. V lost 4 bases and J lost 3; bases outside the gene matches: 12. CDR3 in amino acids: CASSPRPGTGADYNEQFV. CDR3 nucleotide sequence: TGCGCCAGCAGCCCCCGACCCGGGACAGGGGCTGACTACAATGAGCAGTTCGTC.

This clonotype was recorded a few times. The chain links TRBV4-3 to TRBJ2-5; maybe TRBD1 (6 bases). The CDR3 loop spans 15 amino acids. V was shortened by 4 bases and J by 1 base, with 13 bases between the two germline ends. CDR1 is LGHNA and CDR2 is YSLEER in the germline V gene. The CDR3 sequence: CASSRGQSTQETQYF. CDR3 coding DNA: TGCGCCAGCAGCCGCGGACAGTCCACCCAAGAGACCCAGTACTTC.

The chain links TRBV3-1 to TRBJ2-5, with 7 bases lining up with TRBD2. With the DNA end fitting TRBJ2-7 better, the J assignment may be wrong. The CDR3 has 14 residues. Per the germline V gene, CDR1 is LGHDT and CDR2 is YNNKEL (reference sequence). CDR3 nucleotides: TGTGCCAGCAGCAAGGGACTACCTACCTACGAGCAGTACTTC. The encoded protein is CASSKGLPTYEQYF.

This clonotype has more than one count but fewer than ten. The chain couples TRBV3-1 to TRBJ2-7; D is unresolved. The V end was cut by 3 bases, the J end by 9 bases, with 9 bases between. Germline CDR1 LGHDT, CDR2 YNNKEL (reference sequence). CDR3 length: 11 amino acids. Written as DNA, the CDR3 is TGTGCCAGCAGCCAGTACTATGCGCAGTACTTC. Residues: CASSQYYAQYF.

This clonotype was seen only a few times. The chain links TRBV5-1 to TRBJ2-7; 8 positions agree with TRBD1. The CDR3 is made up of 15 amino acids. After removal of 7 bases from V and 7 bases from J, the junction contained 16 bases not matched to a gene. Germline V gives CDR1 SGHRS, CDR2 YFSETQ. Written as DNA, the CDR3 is TGCGCCAGCGCTGAGGGCGGGACAGGCCCCGTGGAGCAGTACTTC. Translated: CASAEGGTGPVEQYF.

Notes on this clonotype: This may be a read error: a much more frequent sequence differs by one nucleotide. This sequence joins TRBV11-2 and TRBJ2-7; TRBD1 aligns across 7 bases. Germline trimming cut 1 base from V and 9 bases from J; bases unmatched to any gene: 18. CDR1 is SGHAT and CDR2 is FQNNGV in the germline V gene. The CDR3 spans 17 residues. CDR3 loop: CASSLVLQGLGRKGQYF. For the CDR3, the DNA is TGTGCCAGCAGCTTAGTGTTACAGGGGTTGGGTCGGAAAGGGCAGTACTTC. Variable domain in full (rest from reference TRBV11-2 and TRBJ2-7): EAGVAQSPRYKIIEKRQSVAFWCNPISGHATLYWYQQILGQGPKLLIQFQNNGVVDDSQLPKDRFSAERLKGVDSTLKIQPAKLEDSAVYLCASSLVLQGLGRKGQYFGPGTRLTVT.

The CDR3 loop is CASTPRQGPLHF. The DNA for the CDR3 is TGTGCCAGCACCCCCAGACAGGGGCCCCTCCACTTT. The chain employs TRBV14 and TRBJ1-6, with 8 bases matching TRBD1. Germline values: CDR1 SGHDN, CDR2 FVKESK. V was clipped by 7 bases and J by 13 bases; unmatched bases: 6. This CDR3 comprises 12 residues.

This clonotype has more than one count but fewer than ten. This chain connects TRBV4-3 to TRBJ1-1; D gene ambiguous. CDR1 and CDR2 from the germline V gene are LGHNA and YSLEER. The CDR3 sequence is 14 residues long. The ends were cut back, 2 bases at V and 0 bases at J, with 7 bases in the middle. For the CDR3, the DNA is TGCGCCAGCAGCCAATCGGAGATGAACACTGAAGCTTTCTTT. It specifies CASSQSEMNTEAFF.